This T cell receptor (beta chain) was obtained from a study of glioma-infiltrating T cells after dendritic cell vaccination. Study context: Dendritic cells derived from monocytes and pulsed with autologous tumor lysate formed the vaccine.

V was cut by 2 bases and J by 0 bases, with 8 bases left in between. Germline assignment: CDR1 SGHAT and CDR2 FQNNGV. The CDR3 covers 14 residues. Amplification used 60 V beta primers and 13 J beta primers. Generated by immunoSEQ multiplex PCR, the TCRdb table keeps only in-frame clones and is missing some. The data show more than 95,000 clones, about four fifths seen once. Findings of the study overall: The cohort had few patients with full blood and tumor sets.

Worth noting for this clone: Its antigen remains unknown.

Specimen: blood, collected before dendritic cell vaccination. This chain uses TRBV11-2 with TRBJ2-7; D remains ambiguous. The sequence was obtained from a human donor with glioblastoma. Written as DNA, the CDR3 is TGTGCCAGCAGCTTACTAAGGAGCTCCTACGAGCAGTACTTC. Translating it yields CASSLLRSSYEQYF.